The next 8 T cell receptor beta chains were all read from a single sample in a study of persistence of HIV-infected CD4 T cells. No antigen has been assigned to these receptors. This was the immunoSEQ version 4 assay in survey mode. Clones were sequenced by immunoSEQ multiplex PCR, and TCRdb holds only the in-frame ones, with some missing. The sample lists just over 35,000 clones, about 85% occurring once. Cells were stimulated with overlapping HIV-1 Gag 15-mer peptides. CD40L-negative CD69-negative CD45RO-high memory CD4+ T cells were sorted as populations depleted of antigen-responding cells. The sample here was cultured CD4+ T cells from PBMCs, taken from a patient who received antiretroviral therapy. These receptor sequences come from an adult with HIV. The donor label of this sample is uncertain.

This chain joins TRBV9 and TRBJ2-7; TRBD2 might be the D (7 bases). Trimming took 4 bases from V and 2 from J, leaving 19 bases between them. CDR3 size: 16 residues. Germline V gene data show CDR1 as SGDLS and CDR2 as YYNGEE. The CDR3 reads CASSRMGGPSTYEQYF. In DNA, the CDR3 is TGTGCCAGCAGCCGGATGGGGGGGCCCTCTACCTACGAGCAGTACTTC. Full variable domain (missing parts from reference TRBV9 and TRBJ2-7): DSGVTQTPKHLITATGQRVTLRCSPRSGDLSVYWYQQSLDQGLQFLIQYYNGEERAKGNILERFSAQQFPDLHSELNLSSLELGDSALYFCASSRMGGPSTYEQYFGPGTRLTVT.

The CDR3 loop reads CASSHYGTGRNEQYF. Written as DNA, the CDR3 is TGTGCCAGCAGCCATTACGGGACAGGGCGGAACGAGCAGTACTTC. The chain is built from TRBV3-1 (or the pseudogene TRBV3-2) and TRBJ2-7; 9 bases match TRBD1. V was clipped by 3 bases and J by 5 bases; unmatched bases: 8. Germline V gives CDR1 LGHDT, CDR2 YNNKEL (reference sequence). This CDR3 has 15 residues.

This chain links TRBV2 with TRBJ2-2, with D perhaps matching TRBD2 (6 bases). V lost 4 bases to trimming and J lost 6 bases, with 12 bases between them. The CDR3 consists of 14 residues. Per germline, CDR1 SNHLY and CDR2 FYNNEI. The DNA for the CDR3 is TGTGCCAGCAGTGTTAGGAGGGACTCCGGGGAGCTGTTTTTT. This translates into CASSVRRDSGELFF.

This chain uses TRBV5-4 with TRBJ1-6; D possibly corresponds to TRBD1 (5 bases). Germline loops: CDR1 SGHNT, CDR2 YYREEE (reference sequence). V lost 10 bases and J lost 5, with 13 bases in between. There are 13 residues in the CDR3. As DNA, the CDR3 is TGTGCCGGGGGAACAGAAAATAATTCACCCCTCCACTTT. Its translation is CAGGTENNSPLHF.

The chain recombines TRBV30 with TRBJ1-1; D not certain. Trimming took 1 base from V and 4 from J, leaving 10 bases between them. Germline V gives CDR1 GTSNPN, CDR2 SVGIG (reference sequence). The CDR3 is 13 amino acids. CDR3 loop: CAWSGWASTEAFF. CDR3 in DNA: TGTGCCTGGAGTGGGTGGGCGAGCACTGAAGCTTTCTTT.

This clone was seen only a few times. The chain has TRBV5-8 and TRBJ2-3; a possible D gene is TRBD2 (5 bases). The germline CDR1 and CDR2 sequences are SGHTS and YDEGEE. Trimming took 0 bases from V and 4 from J, leaving 12 bases between them. The CDR3 is 15 residues long. The chain's CDR3 is CASSLESLGADTQYF. In DNA, the CDR3 is TGTGCCAGCAGCTTGGAATCACTAGGAGCAGATACGCAGTATTTT. Complete variable domain (other parts from reference TRBV5-8 and TRBJ2-3): EAGVTQSPTHLIKTRGQQATLRCSPISGHTSVYWYQQALGLGLQFLLWYDEGEERNRGNFPPRFSGRQFPNYSSELNVNALELEDSALYLCASSLESLGADTQYFGPGTRLTVL.

J is TRBJ1-2 and V is TRBV28; TRBD1 agrees at 12 bases. Unmatched junction bases numbered 6, after V lost 6 bases and J lost 7 bases. Germline CDR1 is MDHEN and CDR2 is SYDVKM. This CDR3 comprises 14 residues. DNA for the CDR3: TGTGCCAGCAGGACGGGACAGGGGGCTTCTGGCTACACCTTC. Translation gives CASRTGQGASGYTF.

The chain is built from TRBV30 and TRBJ1-1; perhaps TRBD1 as D (5 bases). Germline values: CDR1 GTSNPN, CDR2 SVGIG (reference sequence). V gave up 0 bases and J gave up 4 bases, with 12 bases separating them. CDR3 size: 14 residues. The chain's CDR3 is CAWSVRAGRTEAFF. The CDR3 DNA is TGTGCCTGGAGTGTACGGGCAGGGCGCACTGAAGCTTTCTTT. Full variable domain (outside the CDR3, taken from reference TRBV30 and TRBJ1-1): SQTIHQWPATLVQPVGSPLSLECTVEGTSNPNLYWYRQAAGRGLQLLFYSVGIGQISSEVPQNLSASRPQDRQFILSSKKLLLSDSGFYLCAWSVRAGRTEAFFGQGTRLTVV.